This T cell receptor (beta chain) was identified in a study of T cells in Graves' hyperthyroidism and ophthalmopathy (dated 2019 in TCRdb). In the study overall: Peripheral blood was sampled at the time of initial diagnosis, prior to any treatment. A discovery cohort of fewer than 110 patients, about 40 with Graves' ophthalmopathy and approximately 55 with stable Graves' hyperthyroidism, was used to find distinguishing TCR V-J signatures. The paper describes TCR Vbeta CDR3 sequencing of around 130 peripheral blood samples, made up of roughly 45 ophthalmopathy patients, some 80 hyperthyroidism patients and 17 progressor patients. In addition, the study compared T-cell repertoires in thyroid tissue and in blood from roughly six Graves' hyperthyroidism patients. Prospective prediction of ophthalmopathy was tested in an independent validation cohort consisting of 18 hyperthyroidism patients and around 16 patients who later progressed to ophthalmopathy. Following sampling, methimazole starting at 30 mg daily was given to hyperthyroidism patients, and high-dose intravenous methylprednisolone was given to ophthalmopathy patients. The 95 to 100 discovery patients were randomly split 7:3 into training and test sets. General study outcomes and caveats: Most expanded thyroid clonotypes (frequency above 0.001) were also detected in blood, a finding suggesting that blood repertoires may reflect thyroid immune responses. In validation, the model predicted progression to ophthalmopathy with approximately 69% sensitivity and approximately 74% specificity, a median of approximately 6.5 months before onset. In cross-validation, a model built on a 13 V-J signature told ophthalmopathy apart from stable hyperthyroidism with 87.88% sensitivity and 81% to 82% specificity, and in testing the same model reached 80%/75%. No statistical method was used to fix the sample size in advance, and group allocation was not hidden from the investigators.

Graves' hyperthyroidism was defined as stable when no progression to ophthalmopathy occurred over 18 months of follow-up. Hyperthyroidism patients were newly diagnosed, with disease duration under 2 months, and aged 18 to 65 years. The study excluded patients with uncontrolled infections, other autoimmune diseases, pregnancy or lactation. Clinical symptoms, serum thyroxine and TRAb, thyroid ultrasound, and orbital computed tomography formed the basis for the diagnoses. PBMCs were separated from under 11 ml of fresh peripheral blood using Ficoll-Paque density gradient centrifugation. Trizol reagent was used to extract total RNA, and RNA quality was then checked on an Agilent 2100 Bioanalyzer. Amplification of TCR beta CDR3 regions was carried out from RNA transcripts. For the first round of RT-PCR on the TCR CDR3, the HTBI primer set was used together with the Qiagen OneStep RT-PCR kit. A second multiplex PCR round built the libraries, followed by size selection and purification. The libraries were sequenced on an Illumina HiSeq2000 using paired-end 100 bp reads. The source study handled its data this way. SOAPnuke was used to process the raw data, with reads discarded if the reads contained adapters or uncalled bases, had a mean Phred below 15, or lacked an exact constant-primer or identifier match. High-quality paired reads were merged with COPE v1.2.5, and unique nucleotide sequences were defined as clonotypes. Clonotypes were aligned to IMGT TRBV, TRBD and TRBJ reference segments using MiTCR v1.1. The analysis was restricted to V-J combinations with a frequency above 0.0001, which together covered 99.2% of the repertoires. A TCS score was defined as the ratio between F50 (clonal expansion) and ExV (chaos), using BLOSUM62-based TCRdist between CDR3 peptides within each V-J. Welch's t-statistics and random forest reduced 514 V-J features to some 14, which were used in a naive Bayes classifier (R e1071). TCRdb cleaned the public reads at Q25 with fastp, built clones with MiXCR and kept in-frame beta chains. Each entry is one CDR3 protein sequence, shown with its most common DNA and genes. The V and J calls come from TCRdb's annotation, not from the publication. This sample lists 250,000 to 300,000 distinct CDR3 sequences; roughly an eighth were detected once. Roughly 7.7% of the sample is held by the ten biggest clonotypes.

V loses 7 bases at its end and J loses 4 bases; junction bases beyond the gene matches: 10. Reading from cysteine to phenylalanine, the CDR3 counts 16 amino acids. Kept here is only the CDR3 DNA, which spans 48 bases and is read in frame from base 1. Reading the germline V gene gives CDR1 SGHRS and CDR2 YFSETQ. This clonotype was seen only a few times. The specificity of this receptor is unknown. Base qualities are not provided; no much larger clone lies one nucleotide away. The sequencing sample was made of blood. The receptor's source is a woman between 35 and 50 years old with Graves' hyperthyroidism. The rearrangement combines TRBV5-1 with TRBJ2-3, with 12 central nucleotides matching TRBD1. CDR3 loop: CASPITGTGGPDTQYF. The sequenced DNA: TGCGCCAGCCCCATCACGGGGACAGGGGGCCCAGATACGCAGTATTTT.